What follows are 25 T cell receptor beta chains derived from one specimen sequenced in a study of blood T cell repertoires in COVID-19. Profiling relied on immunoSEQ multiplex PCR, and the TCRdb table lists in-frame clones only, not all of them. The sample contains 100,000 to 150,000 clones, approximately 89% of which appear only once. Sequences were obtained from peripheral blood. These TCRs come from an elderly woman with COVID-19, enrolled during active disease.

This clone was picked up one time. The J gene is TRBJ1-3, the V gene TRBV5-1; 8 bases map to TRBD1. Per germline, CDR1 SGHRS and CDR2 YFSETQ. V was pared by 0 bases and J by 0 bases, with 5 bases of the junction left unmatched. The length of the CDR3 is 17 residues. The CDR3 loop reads CASSLVPDRDSGNTIYF. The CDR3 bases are TGCGCCAGCAGCTTGGTGCCGGACAGGGACTCTGGAAACACCATATATTTT.

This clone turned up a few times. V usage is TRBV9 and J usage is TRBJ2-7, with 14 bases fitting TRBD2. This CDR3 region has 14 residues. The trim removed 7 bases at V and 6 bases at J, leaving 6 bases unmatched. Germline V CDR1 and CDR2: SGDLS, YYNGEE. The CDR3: CASGEGLAGAEQYF. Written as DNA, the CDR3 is TGTGCCAGCGGGGAGGGACTAGCGGGAGCCGAGCAGTACTTC.

The CDR3 sequence is CASSPTSEGSEQYF. Written as DNA, the CDR3 is TGTGCCAGCAGCCCGACTAGCGAGGGAAGCGAGCAGTACTTC. This chain connects TRBV4-2 to TRBJ2-7; 8 bases are a match to TRBD2. Trimming cost V 4 bases and J 6 bases; bases outside gene matches: 8. CDR3 length equals 14 residues. CDR1 and CDR2 from the germline V gene are LGHNA and YNFKEQ.

The CDR3 nucleotides are TGTGCCAGCAGTTACGAGACTAGCGGCAGCTACGAGCAGTACTTC. Translating gives CASSYETSGSYEQYF. The chain has TRBV6-6 and TRBJ2-7, with 9 bases aligning to TRBD2. Germline V gene sequence: CDR1 MNHNY, CDR2 SVGAGI (reference sequence). Trimming cost V 2 bases and J 3 bases; bases outside gene matches: 5. This CDR3 is built from 15 residues.

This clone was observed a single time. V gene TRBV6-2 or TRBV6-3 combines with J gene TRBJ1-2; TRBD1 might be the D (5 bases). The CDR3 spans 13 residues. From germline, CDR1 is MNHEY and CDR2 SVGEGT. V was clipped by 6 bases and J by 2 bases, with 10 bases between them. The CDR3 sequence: CASSPQVNYGYTF. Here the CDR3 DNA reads TGTGCCAGCAGCCCACAGGTGAACTATGGCTACACCTTC.

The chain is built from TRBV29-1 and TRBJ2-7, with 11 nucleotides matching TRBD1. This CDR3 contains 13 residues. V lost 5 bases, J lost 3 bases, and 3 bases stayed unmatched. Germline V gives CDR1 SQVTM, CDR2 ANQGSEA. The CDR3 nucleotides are TGCAGCGTTTGGGGGACAGGGGGCTACGAGCAGTACTTC. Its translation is CSVWGTGGYEQYF.

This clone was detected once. CDR3 sequence (DNA): TGTGCCAGCAGTTCGGCAGGCAGTCTGAACACTGAAGCTTTCTTT. This sequence encodes CASSSAGSLNTEAFF. This sequence joins TRBV6-2 or TRBV6-3 and TRBJ1-1; D call uncertain. Germline CDR1 MNHEY, CDR2 SVGEGT. The V end was cut by 4 bases, the J end by 0 bases, with 12 bases between. The CDR3 has 15 residues.

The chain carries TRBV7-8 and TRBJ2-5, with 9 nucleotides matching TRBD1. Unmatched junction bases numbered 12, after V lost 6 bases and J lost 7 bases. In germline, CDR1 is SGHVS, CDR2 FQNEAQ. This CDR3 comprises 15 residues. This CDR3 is CASRPGTGLAATQYF. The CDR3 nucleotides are TGTGCCAGCAGACCCGGGACAGGGCTCGCAGCGACCCAGTACTTC.

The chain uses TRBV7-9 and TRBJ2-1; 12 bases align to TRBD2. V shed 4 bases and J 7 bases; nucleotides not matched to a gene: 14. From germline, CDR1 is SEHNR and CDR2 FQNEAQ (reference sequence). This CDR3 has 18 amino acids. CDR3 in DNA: TGTGCCAGCAGCTCCGAATCCGTGCTAGCGGGAGGGAAGAATGAGCAGTTCTTC. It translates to CASSSESVLAGGKNEQFF.

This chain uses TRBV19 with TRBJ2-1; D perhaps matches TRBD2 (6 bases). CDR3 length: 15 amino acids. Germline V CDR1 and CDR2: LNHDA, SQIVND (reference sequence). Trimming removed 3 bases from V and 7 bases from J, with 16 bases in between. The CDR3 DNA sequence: TGTGCCAGTAGTATCCGGGAGCCCCGGCGGAATGAGCAGTTCTTC. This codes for CASSIREPRRNEQFF.

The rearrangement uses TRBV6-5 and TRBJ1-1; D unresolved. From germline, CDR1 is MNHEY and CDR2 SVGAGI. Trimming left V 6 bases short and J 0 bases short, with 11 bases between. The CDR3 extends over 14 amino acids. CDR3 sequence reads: CASSAGDLNTEAFF. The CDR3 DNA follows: TGTGCCAGCAGCGCCGGTGATTTGAACACTGAAGCTTTCTTT.

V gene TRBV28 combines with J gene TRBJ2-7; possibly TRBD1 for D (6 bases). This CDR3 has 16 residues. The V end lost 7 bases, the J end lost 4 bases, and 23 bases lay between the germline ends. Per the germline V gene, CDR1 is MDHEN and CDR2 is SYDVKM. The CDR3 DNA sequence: TGTGCCAGCACGACCTTAGGGGGTTGGAAGTCATACGAGCAGTACTTC. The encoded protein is CASTTLGGWKSYEQYF.

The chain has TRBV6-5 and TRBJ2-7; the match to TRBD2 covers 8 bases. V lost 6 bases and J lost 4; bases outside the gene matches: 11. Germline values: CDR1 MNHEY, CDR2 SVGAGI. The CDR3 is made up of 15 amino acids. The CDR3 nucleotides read TGTGCCAGCAGAGACGCAGCGGGAGTTCCATACGAGCAGTACTTC. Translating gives CASRDAAGVPYEQYF.

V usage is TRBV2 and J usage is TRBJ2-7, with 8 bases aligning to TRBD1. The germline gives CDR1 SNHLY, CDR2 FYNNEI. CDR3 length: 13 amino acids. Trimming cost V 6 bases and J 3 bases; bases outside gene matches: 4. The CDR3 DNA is TGTGCCAGCAGCGGACAGGGTGGCTACGAGCAGTACTTC. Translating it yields CASSGQGGYEQYF. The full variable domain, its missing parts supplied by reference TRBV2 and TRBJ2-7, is EPEVTQTPSHQVTQMGQEVILRCVPISNHLYFYWYRQILGQKVEFLVSFYNNEISEKSEIFDDQFSVERPDGSNFTLKIRSTKLEDSAMYFCASSGQGGYEQYFGPGTRLTVT.

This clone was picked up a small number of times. CDR3: CASRWASGRGASYNEQFF. The CDR3 nucleotides are TGTGCCAGCAGGTGGGCTAGCGGGAGGGGGGCCTCCTACAATGAGCAGTTCTTC. The chain employs TRBV2 and TRBJ2-1; 12 bases fit TRBD2. The CDR3 runs to 18 residues. The V gene's germline CDR1 is SNHLY and CDR2 FYNNEI. With V trimmed by 6 bases and J by 0 bases, 9 bases remained unmatched.

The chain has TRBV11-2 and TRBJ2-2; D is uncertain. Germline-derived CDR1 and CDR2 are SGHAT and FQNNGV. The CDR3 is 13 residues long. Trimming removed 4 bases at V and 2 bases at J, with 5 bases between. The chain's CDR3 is CASSSPNTGELFF. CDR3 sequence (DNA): TGTGCCAGCAGCTCCCCTAACACCGGGGAGCTGTTTTTT.

CDR3 in amino acids: CATSDSGQVQETQYF. The CDR3 DNA sequence: TGTGCCACCAGTGATTCCGGACAGGTCCAAGAGACCCAGTACTTC. The chain links TRBV24-1 to TRBJ2-5, with 7 bases fitting TRBD1. The germline CDR1 and CDR2 sequences are KGHDR and SFDVKD. The CDR3 totals 15 residues. J was trimmed by 1 base and V by 2 bases; bases with no gene match: 3.

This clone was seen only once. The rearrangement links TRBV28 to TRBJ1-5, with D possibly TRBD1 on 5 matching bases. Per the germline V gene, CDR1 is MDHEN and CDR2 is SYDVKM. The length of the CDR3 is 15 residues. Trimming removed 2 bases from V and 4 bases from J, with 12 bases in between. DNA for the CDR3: TGTGCCAGCAGTTTAATACAGGCTAGAAATCAGCCCCAGCATTTT. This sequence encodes CASSLIQARNQPQHF.

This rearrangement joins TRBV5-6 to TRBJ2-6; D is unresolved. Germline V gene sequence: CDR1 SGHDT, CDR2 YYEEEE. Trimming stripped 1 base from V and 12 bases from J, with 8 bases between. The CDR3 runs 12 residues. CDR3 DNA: TGTGCCAGCAGCTTGATGAGGAGCGTCCTGACTTTC. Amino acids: CASSLMRSVLTF.

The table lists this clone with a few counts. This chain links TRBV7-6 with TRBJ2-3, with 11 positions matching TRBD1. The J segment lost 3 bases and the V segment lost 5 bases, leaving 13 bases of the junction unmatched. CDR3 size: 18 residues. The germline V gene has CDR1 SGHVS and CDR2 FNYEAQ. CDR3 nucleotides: TGTGCCAGCAGCACCTCGGGACAGGGGGTCGGGAGAACAGATACGCAGTATTTT. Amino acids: CASSTSGQGVGRTDTQYF.

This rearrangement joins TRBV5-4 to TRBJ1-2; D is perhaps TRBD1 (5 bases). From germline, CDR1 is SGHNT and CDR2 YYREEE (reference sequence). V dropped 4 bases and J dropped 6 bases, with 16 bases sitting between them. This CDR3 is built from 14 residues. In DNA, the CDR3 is TGTGCCAGCAGCAAAGGACACACCACGGATGGCTACACCTTC. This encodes CASSKGHTTDGYTF.

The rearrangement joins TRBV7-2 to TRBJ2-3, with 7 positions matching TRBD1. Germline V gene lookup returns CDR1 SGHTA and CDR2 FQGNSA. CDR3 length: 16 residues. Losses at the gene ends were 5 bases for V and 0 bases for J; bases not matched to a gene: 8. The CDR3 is CASSPTGVFSTDTQYF. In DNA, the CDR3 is TGTGCCAGCAGCCCAACAGGGGTTTTTAGCACAGATACGCAGTATTTT.

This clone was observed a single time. The CDR3 sequence: CAISAGDETQYF. CDR3 nucleotide sequence: TGTGCCATCAGTGCGGGAGATGAGACCCAGTACTTC. V and J are TRBV10-3 and TRBJ2-5, with D perhaps matching TRBD2 (6 bases). The CDR3 sequence is 12 residues long. V was pared by 4 bases and J by 5 bases, with 8 bases between. Germline CDR1 and CDR2: ENHRY and SYGVKD.

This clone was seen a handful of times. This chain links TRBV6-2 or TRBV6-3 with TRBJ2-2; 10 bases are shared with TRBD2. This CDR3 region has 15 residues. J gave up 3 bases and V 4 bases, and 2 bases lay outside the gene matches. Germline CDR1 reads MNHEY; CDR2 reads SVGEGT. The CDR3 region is CASSSGTSDTGELFF. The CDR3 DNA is TGTGCCAGCAGTTCCGGGACTAGCGACACCGGGGAGCTGTTTTTT.

CDR3 in amino acids: CASSPQGALNYGYTF. The CDR3 DNA reads as TGTGCCAGTAGTCCCCAGGGGGCTCTTAACTATGGCTACACCTTC. This chain uses TRBV19 with TRBJ1-2; 8 nucleotides align to TRBD1. Germline V gene sequence: CDR1 LNHDA, CDR2 SQIVND (reference sequence). The CDR3 is 15 amino acids. The V gene end was trimmed by 5 bases and the J gene end by 1 base; junction bases not matched to a gene: 6.